One and the same sample provided the 10 T cell receptor beta chains below, sequenced in a study of cytomegalovirus exposure and HLA in healthy donors. The PCR used 60 Vbeta and 13 Jbeta primers. Sequencing was performed with immunoSEQ multiplex PCR; in TCRdb, only in-frame clones are kept and a portion is missing. The sample holds roughly 70,000 clones, roughly 86% seen once. Sequenced input: PBMCs. The receptors derive from a man younger than 35 in good health and CMV-seronegative.

The V call is TRBV4-1, the J call TRBJ1-5; 7 positions agree with TRBD1. J was trimmed by 2 bases and V by 6 bases; bases with no gene match: 4. Germline CDR1 and CDR2: MGHRA and YSYEKL. The CDR3 is 14 amino acids. The DNA for the CDR3 is TGCGCCAGCAGTTACGACAGGGGCAATCAGCCCCAGCATTTT. Translation: CASSYDRGNQPQHF.

CDR3 nucleotides: TGTGCCAGCAGTACGACGGGACAGGGGTACTCGGCTTTCTTT. Protein sequence: CASSTTGQGYSAFF. The V call is TRBV28, the J call TRBJ1-1, with 10 bases that match TRBD1. With V trimmed by 5 bases and J by 11 bases, 11 bases remained unmatched. The CDR3 totals 14 residues. CDR1 and CDR2 (germline): MDHEN, SYDVKM. Full variable domain (outside the CDR3, taken from reference TRBV28 and TRBJ1-1): DVKVTQSSRYLVKRTGEKVFLECVQDMDHENMFWYRQDPGLGLRLIYFSYDVKMKEKGDIPEGYSVSREKKERFSLILESASTNQTSMYLCASSTTGQGYSAFFGQGTRLTVV.

The V gene is TRBV28, the J gene TRBJ2-5; perhaps TRBD2 as D (5 bases). The V end lost 5 bases, the J end lost 2 bases, and 12 bases lay between the germline ends. CDR3 length equals 14 residues. CDR1 MDHEN and CDR2 SYDVKM come from the germline V gene. The CDR3 sequence: CASSPRRAQETQYF. The CDR3, as DNA: TGTGCCAGCAGTCCGCGGCGGGCACAAGAGACCCAGTACTTC.

The rearrangement links TRBV6-5 to TRBJ1-1; D remains unclear. Trimming took 6 bases from V and 2 from J, leaving 13 bases between them. CDR3 length: 14 amino acids. Germline CDR1 reads MNHEY; CDR2 reads SVGAGI. The CDR3 sequence is CASSPGSRNTEAFF. The CDR3 coding sequence is TGTGCCAGCAGCCCCGGGAGTCGAAACACTGAAGCTTTCTTT.

The chain couples TRBV6-1 to TRBJ2-7; TRBD1 aligns across 9 bases. V lost 3 bases to trimming and J lost 4 bases; unmatched junction nucleotides: 10. Germline-derived CDR1 and CDR2 are MNHNS and SASEGT. This CDR3 is built from 16 residues. CDR3 protein: CASSEKPGQGTYEQYF. DNA of the CDR3: TGTGCCAGCAGTGAGAAGCCGGGACAGGGAACGTACGAGCAGTACTTC.

The CDR3 bases are TGTGCCAGCAGTTACTCACAGGGCTTCTCCTATGGCTACACCTTC. It translates to CASSYSQGFSYGYTF. V and J are TRBV6-6 and TRBJ1-2; D is perhaps TRBD1 (6 bases). The CDR3 spans 15 residues. The germline CDR1 and CDR2 sequences are MNHNY and SVGAGI (reference sequence). V lost 0 bases and J lost 4, with 12 bases in between.

This clone appeared a few times. The CDR3 reads CASSGGVVYEQYF. CDR3 nucleotides: TGTGCCAGCAGTGGGGGGGTGGTTTACGAGCAGTACTTC. The J gene is TRBJ2-7, the V gene TRBV28; 7 bases align to TRBD2. The CDR3 loop spans 13 amino acids. Germline loops: CDR1 MDHEN, CDR2 SYDVKM. The V segment lost 5 bases and the J segment 4 bases; nucleotides outside the gene matches: 5. The full variable domain, rest sourced from reference TRBV28 and TRBJ2-7, is DVKVTQSSRYLVKRTGEKVFLECVQDMDHENMFWYRQDPGLGLRLIYFSYDVKMKEKGDIPEGYSVSREKKERFSLILESASTNQTSMYLCASSGGVVYEQYFGPGTRLTVT.

The chain joins TRBV27 to TRBJ2-5; TRBD2 matches 11 bases. This CDR3 is 16 amino acids long. Trimming at V came to 3 bases and at J to 5 bases, leaving 8 bases not matched to a gene. Looked up from germline, CDR1 is MNHEY and CDR2 is SMNVEV (reference sequence). This CDR3 reads CASSFRASGRYETQYF. The CDR3 nucleotides are TGTGCCAGCAGTTTCAGGGCTAGCGGGAGGTATGAGACCCAGTACTTC.

V gene TRBV5-1 combines with J gene TRBJ2-7; 12 bases line up with TRBD1. The CDR3 sequence is 15 residues long. Germline CDR1 SGHRS, CDR2 YFSETQ. Losses at the gene ends were 5 bases for V and 2 bases for J; bases not matched to a gene: 5. The CDR3 is CASRAGTGGTYEQYF. CDR3 sequence (DNA): TGCGCCAGCAGAGCCGGGACAGGGGGCACCTACGAGCAGTACTTC.

The chain combines TRBV7-2 with TRBJ2-5; 12 bases are a match to TRBD2. The CDR3 length is 16 residues. The germline V gene encodes CDR1 SGHTA and CDR2 FQGNSA. With V trimmed by 5 bases and J by 5 bases, 9 bases remained unmatched. The CDR3 protein is CASSPRLAGGPETQYF. In nucleotides, the CDR3 is TGTGCCAGCAGCCCTCGCCTAGCGGGAGGGCCGGAGACCCAGTACTTC.